This T cell receptor beta chain was obtained from a study of T cell repertoires in ileal Crohn's disease. Findings of the study overall: Endoscopic recurrence occurred in every patient whose clonality exceeded 26.8%.

The CDR3 has 13 amino acids. The germline V gene has CDR1 SGHNT and CDR2 YYREEE (reference sequence). The V end was cut by 6 bases, the J end by 0 bases, with 9 bases between. Eligibility required adulthood, ileal or ileocolonic Crohn's disease and indicated ileocolonic resection. As concerns this clone: The antigen is unknown.

Roughly 0.55 micrograms of biopsy DNA per sample underwent TCRB immunosequencing. The repertoire was sequenced with immunoSEQ multiplex PCR; TCRdb's copy has only in-frame clones and lacks some. This table has approximately 12,000 clones, roughly 79% appearing once. The rearrangement links TRBV5-4 to TRBJ1-2, with D possibly TRBD1 on 6 matching bases. The TCR originated in an adult with Crohn's disease. Sequences were obtained from ileal tissue. The CDR3 loop is CASTGAPNYGYTF. The CDR3 region has the DNA TGTGCCAGCACAGGGGCACCTAACTATGGCTACACCTTC. The full variable domain, in which reference TRBV5-4 and TRBJ1-2 provide the parts outside the CDR3, is ETGVTQSPTHLIKTRGQQVTLRCSSQSGHNTVSWYQQALGQGPQFIFQYYREEENGRGNFPPRFSGLQFPNYSSELNVNALELDDSALYLCASTGAPNYGYTFGSGTRLTVV.